This entry describes one TCR beta chain. The antigen is not known. This sample stems from a study of shared clonotypes between healthy human individuals. At a deep level, the assay was run. Repertoires were generated with immunoSEQ multiplex PCR, while TCRdb's copy carries only in-frame clones and drops some. The sample holds hundreds of thousands of clones, approximately 95% seen once. Study-level points and caveats: Non-shared clonotypes were found to have lower generation probabilities than the clonotypes that were shared by all four of the sorted-subset donors.

The sequenced sample consisted of naive CD4+ T cells sorted from blood. The sample's subset: CD45RA+ positively selected. The sequence was obtained from a woman aged 25 to 39 in good health.

This CDR3 reads CASSSLETQYF. In nucleotides, the CDR3 is TGTGCCAGCAGTTCGTTGGAGACCCAGTACTTC. The chain carries TRBV28 and TRBJ2-5; D gene uncertain. In germline, CDR1 is MDHEN, CDR2 SYDVKM. Trimming pared 4 bases from V and 5 bases from J, leaving 5 bases between. This CDR3 has 11 residues. Complete variable domain (other parts from reference TRBV28 and TRBJ2-5): DVKVTQSSRYLVKRTGEKVFLECVQDMDHENMFWYRQDPGLGLRLIYFSYDVKMKEKGDIPEGYSVSREKKERFSLILESASTNQTSMYLCASSSLETQYFGPGTRLLVL.